These T cell receptor beta chains were read from a single sample in a study of shared T cell receptors in the human thymus. Profiled with immunoSEQ multiplex PCR; TCRdb holds only in-frame clones, not every one. The repertoire holds about 660,000 clones, around nine tenths seen once, with 0.01% in the top ten. These data were also filed under a second study, of human thymus T cells.

Input material: thymocytes. These receptors were collected from a boy younger than two with a congenital heart defect. CDR3s leave out the opening cysteine and the closing phenylalanine or tryptophan.

length: 14; V: TRBV19; CDR3: ASSTRTGRVTDTQY
length: 15; V: TRBV14; CDR3: ASSQGTSGNGDGELF
length: 16; V: TRBV4-3; CDR3: ASSHLQLRSLSYNEQF
length: 14; V: TRBV5-4; CDR3: ASTWGQTGPGTEAF
length: 16; V: TRBV7-7; CDR3: ASSSASGRTTRHNEQF
length: 14; V: TRBV10-2; CDR3: ASSESGRRSGNTIY
length: 13; V: TRBV9; CDR3: ASSGLQGWGTEAF
length: 14; V: TRBV4-2; CDR3: ASSQLGLADADTQY
length: 15; V: TRBV7-9; CDR3: ASSSSPRDRVPREQY
length: 16; V: TRBV30; CDR3: AWTPPHRGSVDKNIQY
length: 13; V: TRBV28; CDR3: ASSSPVEGNTEAF
length: 12; V: TRBV6-5; CDR3: ASKVATGAYEQY
length: 12; V: TRBV11-2; CDR3: ASSLVGGYNEQF
length: 12; V: TRBV29-1; CDR3: SVQPGQPWGEQY
length: 14; V: TRBV4-3; CDR3: ASSQDWGEVYNEQF
length: 13; V: TRBV9; CDR3: ASSVDRTGDNEQF
length: 12; V: TRBV7-9; CDR3: ASSLDRDEGEAF
length: 15; V: TRBV4-1; CDR3: ASSQGRMRVGYNEQF
length: 12; V: TRBV15; CDR3: ATSRGHTYNEQF
length: 12; V: TRBV10-3; CDR3: AITPTSGGYEQY
length: 13; V: TRBV4-2; CDR3: ASSQDEGANYGYT
length: 14; V: TRBV5-1; CDR3: ASSLGAQGGLETQY
length: 14; V: TRBV7-9; CDR3: ASSPSGGAPSYGYT
length: 14; V: TRBV5-1; CDR3: ASSFLSLSSYNEQF
length: 12; V: TRBV30; CDR3: AWSGPGQAYGYT
length: 14; V: TRBV7-9; CDR3: ASSRRTSGRDPEQY
length: 13; V: TRBV5-8; CDR3: ASSSLGGADQPQH
length: 17; V: TRBV28; CDR3: ASRLGGGLRVLSFYEQY
length: 12; V: TRBV21-1; CDR3: ASSATGGNTEAF
length: 17; V: TRBV14; CDR3: ASSLTGTGGFGGANVLT
length: 14; V: TRBV4-3; CDR3: ASSQDLDHPQETQY
length: 11; V: TRBV5-1; CDR3: ASSLSRQGEQY
length: 11; V: TRBV6-4; CDR3: ATAQTIYNEQF
length: 15; V: TRBV10-2; CDR3: ASSEGGPGLFRETQY
length: 9; V: TRBV7-9; CDR3: ASGVGKEQY
length: 14; V: TRBV6-5; CDR3: ASSYSKAGVADTQY
length: 13; V: TRBV7-9; CDR3: ASSLRRLNGTEAF
length: 14; V: TRBV30; CDR3: AWSPTSGIAKNIQY
length: 13; V: TRBV14; CDR3: ASKPGSTFSYEQY
length: 14; V: TRBV27; CDR3: ASSFFSSDHTDTQY
length: 14; V: TRBV7-2; CDR3: ASNTNSGSSIHEQF
length: 12; V: TRBV4-2; CDR3: ASSQDRVSDEQY
length: 13; V: TRBV6-1; CDR3: ASSEKQGPQETQY
length: 13; V: TRBV10-3; CDR3: AISELGAVRETQY
length: 13; V: TRBV7-2; CDR3: ASSHRRGINYGYT